This entry describes one T cell receptor (beta chain). Its antigen is as yet unknown. This sample stems from a study of cytotoxic CD8 clonotypes in ibrutinib-treated CLL. The V gene lost 6 bases and the J gene lost 3 bases, with 9 bases spanning the gap. The germline gives CDR1 WNHNN, CDR2 SYGVQD (reference sequence). CDR3 size: 14 residues. Method: immunoSEQ multiplex PCR; TCRdb's copy keeps in-frame clones and lacks some. Found here are 100,000 or so clones, approximately 58% of them singletons; the top ten hold about 40%. Study-wide results and limits: Progressing and sustained-remission patients had different sampling times.

The sequences come from PBMCs, collected after 24 months of ibrutinib treatment. The sequence was obtained from a human donor with chronic lymphocytic leukemia. The chain recombines TRBV10-1 with TRBJ1-6; D remains ambiguous. CDR3 DNA: TGCGCCAGCAGGGCACAAGGCTATAATTCACCCCTCCACTTT. Its translation is CASRAQGYNSPLHF.